This TCR beta chain came from a study of blood T cell repertoires in COVID-19. Study-level information: Sites across the United States, Italy and Spain contributed samples from acute and convalescent COVID-19. T cells, B-cell-depleted T cells, or PBMCs provided the cDNA or gDNA that served as material.

The CDR3 has 15 residues. Germline V gene lookup returns CDR1 SGDLS and CDR2 YYNGEE. The V end was cut by 0 bases, the J end by 2 bases, with 11 bases between. Per the original methods: Reference gene primer amplification gave estimated nucleated cell counts. Only in-frame clones appear in the TCRdb table, and some are missing; sequencing was by immunoSEQ multiplex PCR. V, J and clone size are those of that table, while D and trimming were read from the DNA. The data contain around 32,000 clones, 85% to 95% of them singletons. The sequence derives from a male donor with active COVID-19. The V call is TRBV9, the J call TRBJ1-2, with TRBD1 as a possible D gene (5 bases). The sequencing input was peripheral blood. CDR3 sequence reads: CASSVGGTANYGYTF. The CDR3 bases are TGTGCCAGCAGCGTAGGCGGGACCGCAAACTATGGCTACACCTTC.